Each of the 4 T cell receptor beta chains below was sequenced from the same sample in a study of human T cells and chemical hapten exposure. From the RACE reads, TCRdb called clonotypes with MiXCR, one entry per CDR3 protein. The table includes 35,000 to 55,000 distinct CDR3 sequences, 9.6% detected once. Time point of the sample: patch test 2, 6 weeks after DPC sensitization. The treatment was: therapeutic diphenylcyclopropenone sensitization with weekly scalp DPC. Before extraction, the whole blood was not fractionated, and total RNA was taken from it. Specimen: whole blood, collected in connection with sensitization to the hapten diphenylcyclopropenone (DPC). Source of these receptors: a young woman with alopecia areata. Some clones in this sample may be carry-over from other donors' samples.

This clonotype appeared many times. The gene calls are TRBV3-1 and TRBJ1-2; D is perhaps TRBD1 (6 bases). Trimming stripped 3 bases from V and 6 bases from J, with 20 bases between. This CDR3 spans 16 amino acids. Germline V CDR1 and CDR2: LGHDT, YNNKEL (reference sequence). In DNA form, the CDR3 reads TGTGCCAGCAGCCAGAACCGACAGGCTGGGAAGAATGGCTACACCTTC. This translates into CASSQNRQAGKNGYTF.

This chain links TRBV30 with TRBJ1-1; D is undetermined. Trimming removed 3 bases at V and 1 base at J, with 9 bases between. The CDR3 is 13 residues long. Per the germline V gene, CDR1 is GTSNPN and CDR2 is SVGIG (reference sequence). The DNA of the CDR3 is TGTGCCTGGAGAGATTGGGCGAACACTGAAGCTTTCTTT. Its protein is CAWRDWANTEAFF.

This clonotype turned up a few times. V and J are TRBV11-1 and TRBJ2-7; D is uncertain. This CDR3 is 16 amino acids long. Per germline, CDR1 SGHAT and CDR2 FQDESV (reference sequence). Trimming removed 5 bases from V and 0 bases from J, with 17 bases in between. The CDR3 spells CASSDGGVRRSYEQYF. The CDR3 nucleotides are TGTGCCAGCAGCGATGGTGGGGTAAGGCGCTCCTACGAGCAGTACTTC.

This clonotype was detected only a few times. The chain is built from TRBV24-1 and TRBJ2-2, with D perhaps given as TRBD1 or TRBD2 (7 bases each). This CDR3 spans 16 amino acids. Germline values: CDR1 KGHDR, CDR2 SFDVKD. The ends were cut back, 0 bases at V and 7 bases at J, with 14 bases in the middle. The CDR3 DNA reads as TGTGCCACCAGTGATTTGAAGACAGGGAGGGTCGGGGAGCTGTTTTTT. It codes for CATSDLKTGRVGELFF.